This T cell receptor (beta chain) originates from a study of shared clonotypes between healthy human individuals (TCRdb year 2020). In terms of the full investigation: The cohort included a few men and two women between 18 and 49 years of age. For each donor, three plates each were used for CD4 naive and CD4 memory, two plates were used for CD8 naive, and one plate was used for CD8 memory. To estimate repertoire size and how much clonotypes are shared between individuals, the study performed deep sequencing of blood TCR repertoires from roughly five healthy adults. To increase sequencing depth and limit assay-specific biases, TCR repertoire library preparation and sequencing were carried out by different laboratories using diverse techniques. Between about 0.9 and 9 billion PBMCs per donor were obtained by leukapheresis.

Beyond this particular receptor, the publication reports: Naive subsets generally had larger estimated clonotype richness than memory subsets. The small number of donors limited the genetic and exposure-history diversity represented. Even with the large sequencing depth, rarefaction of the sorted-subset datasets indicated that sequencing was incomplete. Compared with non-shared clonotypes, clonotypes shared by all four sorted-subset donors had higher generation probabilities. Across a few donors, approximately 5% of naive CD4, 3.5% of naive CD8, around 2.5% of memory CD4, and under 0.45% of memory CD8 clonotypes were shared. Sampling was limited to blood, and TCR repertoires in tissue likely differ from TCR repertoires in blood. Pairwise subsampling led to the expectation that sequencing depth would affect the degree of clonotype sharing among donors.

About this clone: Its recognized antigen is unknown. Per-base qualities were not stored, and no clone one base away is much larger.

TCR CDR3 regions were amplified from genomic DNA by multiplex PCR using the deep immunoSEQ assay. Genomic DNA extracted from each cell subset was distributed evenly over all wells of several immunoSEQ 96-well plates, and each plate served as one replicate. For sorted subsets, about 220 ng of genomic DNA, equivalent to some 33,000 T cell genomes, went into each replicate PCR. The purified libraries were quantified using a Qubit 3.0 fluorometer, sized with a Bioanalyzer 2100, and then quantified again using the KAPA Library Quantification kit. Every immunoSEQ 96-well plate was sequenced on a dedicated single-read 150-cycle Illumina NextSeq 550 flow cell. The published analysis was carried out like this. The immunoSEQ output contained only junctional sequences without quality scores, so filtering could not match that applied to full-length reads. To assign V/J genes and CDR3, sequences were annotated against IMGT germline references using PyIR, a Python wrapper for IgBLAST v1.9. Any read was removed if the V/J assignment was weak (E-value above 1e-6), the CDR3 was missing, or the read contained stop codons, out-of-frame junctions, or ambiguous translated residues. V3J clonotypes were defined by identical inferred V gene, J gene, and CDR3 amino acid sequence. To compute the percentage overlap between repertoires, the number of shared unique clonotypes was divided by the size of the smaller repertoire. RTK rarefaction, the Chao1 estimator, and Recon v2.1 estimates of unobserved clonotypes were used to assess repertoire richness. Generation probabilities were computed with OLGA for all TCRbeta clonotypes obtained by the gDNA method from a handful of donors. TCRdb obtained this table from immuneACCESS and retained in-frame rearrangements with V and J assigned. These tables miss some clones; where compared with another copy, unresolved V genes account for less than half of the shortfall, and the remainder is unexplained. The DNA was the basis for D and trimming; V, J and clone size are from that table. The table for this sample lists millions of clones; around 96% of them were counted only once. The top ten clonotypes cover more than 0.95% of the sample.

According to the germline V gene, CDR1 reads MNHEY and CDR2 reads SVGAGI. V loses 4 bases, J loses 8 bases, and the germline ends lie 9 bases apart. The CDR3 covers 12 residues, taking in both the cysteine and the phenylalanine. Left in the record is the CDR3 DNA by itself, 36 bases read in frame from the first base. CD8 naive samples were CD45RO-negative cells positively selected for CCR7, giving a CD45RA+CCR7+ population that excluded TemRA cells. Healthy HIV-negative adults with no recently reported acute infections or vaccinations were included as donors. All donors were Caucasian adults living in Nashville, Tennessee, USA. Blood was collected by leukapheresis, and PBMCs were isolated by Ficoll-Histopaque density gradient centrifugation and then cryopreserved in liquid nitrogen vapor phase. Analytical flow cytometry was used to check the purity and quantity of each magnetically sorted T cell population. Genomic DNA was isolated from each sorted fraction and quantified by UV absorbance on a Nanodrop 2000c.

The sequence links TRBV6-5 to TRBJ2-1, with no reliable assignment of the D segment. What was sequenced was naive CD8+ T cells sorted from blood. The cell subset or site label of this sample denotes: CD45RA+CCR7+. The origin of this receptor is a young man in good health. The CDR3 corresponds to CASSSWSDEQFF. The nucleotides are TGTGCCAGCAGTTCCTGGTCGGATGAGCAGTTCTTC.